The source of this T cell receptor (beta chain) is a study of patients and donors after allogeneic stem cell transplantation (TCRdb year 2020). In regard to this clonotype: This clone's antigen is unknown. No much larger clone is present one base from it, and per-base qualities are unavailable.

Library creation used RT-PCR. Sequencing relied on a NextSeq 550. TCRdb cleaned the public reads at Q25 with fastp, built clones with MiXCR and kept in-frame beta chains. Each CDR3 protein gets just one entry, which takes the most common genes and DNA from the rows behind it. For this sample there are approximately 210,000 distinct CDR3 sequences; approximately 41% appear just once. The ten largest clonotypes hold 33% of the sample. CDR1 and CDR2, per the germline V gene, are SQVTM and ANQGSEA. V loses 4 bases, J loses 2 bases, and the germline ends lie 21 bases apart. The CDR3 has 16 amino acids, counting the end cysteine and phenylalanine. The only DNA kept is the CDR3, 48 bases in frame from the first base.

The sequencing sample was made of blood, either unsorted or a sorted T cell fraction (not recorded which). The sequence is built from TRBV29-1 and TRBJ2-7; the D gene is possibly TRBD1, with 5 bases matching. The receptor comes from a human donor who was either an allogeneic HSCT recipient or a stem cell or donor lymphocyte infusion donor (not recorded which). It is not recorded whose cells these are; they may come from a transplant donor. The sequenced DNA is TGCAGCGTTGTAACACAGGCGGTGGGGCGCGCCTACGAGCAGTACTTC. It translates to CSVVTQAVGRAYEQYF.